The clone carrying this T cell receptor (beta chain) appeared once. Amplification from RNA transcripts yielded the TCR beta CDR3 regions. HTBI primers were employed in first-round RT-PCR, then a second-round multiplex PCR followed. From the multiplex PCR reads, TCRdb called clonotypes with MiXCR, one entry per CDR3 protein. Of about 660,000 distinct CDR3 sequences in the sample, over 40% were seen once. Germline values: CDR1 SGHRS, CDR2 YFSETQ. Trimming took 5 bases from V and 4 from J, leaving 9 bases between them. The CDR3 covers 12 residues. Exclusion criteria comprised other autoimmune diseases, uncontrolled infections, pregnancy or lactation in patients. The PBMCs were taken from 10 ml of fresh peripheral blood. This sample was taken from a study of Graves' ophthalmopathy and Graves' hyperthyroidism. As for the study in general: Before any treatment, peripheral blood was taken at the initial diagnosis.

The sequence was collected from an adult man with Graves' ophthalmopathy. This chain connects TRBV5-1 to TRBJ1-2; D may be TRBD1 (5 bases). The sequencing sample was made of peripheral blood. For the CDR3, the DNA is TGCGCCAGCAGTTGGGACGGCTATGGCTACACCTTC. Protein product: CASSWDGYGYTF. The full variable domain, rest sourced from reference TRBV5-1 and TRBJ1-2, is KAGVTQTPRYLIKTRGQQVTLSCSPISGHRSVSWYQQTPGQGLQFLFEYFSETQRNKGNFPGRFSGRQFSNSRSEMNVSTLELGDSALYLCASSWDGYGYTFGSGTRLTVV.